This T cell receptor (beta chain) was observed in a study of blood T cell repertoires in COVID-19. V was pared by 4 bases and J by 1 base, with 4 bases of the junction left unmatched. Germline V gene lookup returns CDR1 SGHRS and CDR2 YFSETQ. This CDR3 is built from 14 residues. Sequenced by immunoSEQ multiplex PCR; TCRdb stores in-frame clones only, minus some. Found here are about 230,000 clones, roughly 85% of them singletons; the top ten hold more than 4.5%. Sequences were obtained from peripheral blood. This chain joins TRBV5-1 and TRBJ2-7, with 8 bases matching TRBD1. The receptor was isolated from a man aged 45-60 years with COVID-19, enrolled during active disease. DNA for the CDR3: TGCGCCAGCAGCCCGGGACAGGCTTCCTACGAGCAGTACTTC. It encodes CASSPGQASYEQYF.